Listed below are T cell receptor beta chains from one sample, sequenced in a study of Japanese encephalitis immunity and Zika vaccine responses. One entry per CDR3 protein, called by TCRdb with MiXCR from the 5' RACE reads. The table lists 500 to 650 distinct CDR3 sequences, around 2.2% of them singletons, with approximately 25% in the top ten. The sequences come from antigen-activated CD4+ T cells from blood, cultured, collected during a Zika inactivated vaccine study. These receptors all come from an adult woman who received an inactivated Zika virus vaccine. Each CDR3 is given with its conserved first and last residue. D genes are given only for firm matches. Clone size is not always given. Where it is, it says once, few, many or a class for expanded clones.

size: medium-sized
length: 15
J: TRBJ2-1
V: TRBV10-3
D: NA
DNA: TGTGCCATCAGTGTAGATAGGGATGCCTACAATGAGCAGTTCTTC
CDR3: CAISVDRDAYNEQFF

size: large
length: 17
J: TRBJ2-3
V: TRBV5-1
D: TRBD1
DNA: TGCGCCAGCAGCTTGGGACTACAGGGGGCGAGGGCGGATACGCAGTATTTT
CDR3: CASSLGLQGARADTQYF

size: large
length: 11
J: TRBJ1-2
V: TRBV29-1
D: NA
DNA: TGCAGCGTTTCAGGGGTGAATGGCTACACCTTC
CDR3: CSVSGVNGYTF

size: medium-sized
length: 14
J: TRBJ2-5
V: TRBV27
D: NA
DNA: TGTGCCAGCAGTTTATATGGCAACCAAGAGACCCAGTACTTC
CDR3: CASSLYGNQETQYF

size: hyperexpanded
length: 11
J: TRBJ1-4
V: TRBV20-1
D: NA
DNA: TGCAGTGCTAGTGTAGCAGAAAAACTGTTTTTT
CDR3: CSASVAEKLFF

size: many
length: 12
J: TRBJ1-1
V: TRBV5-1
D: NA
DNA: TGCGCCAGCAGCTTATCGAACACTGAAGCTTTCTTT
CDR3: CASSLSNTEAFF

size: many
length: 11
J: TRBJ2-7
V: TRBV18
D: NA
DNA: TGTGCCAGCTCACCAAAGGACGAGCAGTACTTC
CDR3: CASSPKDEQYF

size: medium-sized
length: 15
J: TRBJ2-1
V: TRBV9
D: TRBD2
DNA: TGTGCCAGCAGCCCTGGGACTAGCGGGAGCAATGAGCAGTTCTTC
CDR3: CASSPGTSGSNEQFF

size: few
length: 12
J: TRBJ1-1
V: TRBV27
D: NA
DNA: TGTGCCACCAGTGGCGGCGGTCCTGAAGCTTTCTTT
CDR3: CATSGGGPEAFF

size: large
length: 14
J: TRBJ1-5
V: TRBV29-1
D: NA
DNA: TGCAGCGCCTCAACACAGGGTAAAGATCAGCCCCAGCATTTT
CDR3: CSASTQGKDQPQHF

size: medium-sized
length: 14
J: TRBJ2-4
V: TRBV28
D: TRBD1
DNA: TGTGCCAGCAGTTTATCACAGGGGGCTGACATTCAGTACTTC
CDR3: CASSLSQGADIQYF

size: medium-sized
length: 14
J: TRBJ1-6
V: TRBV7-8
D: NA
DNA: TGTGCCAGCAGCTGGGGACGGCTAAATTCACCCCTCCACTTT
CDR3: CASSWGRLNSPLHF

size: large
length: 12
J: TRBJ2-3
V: TRBV2
D: NA
DNA: TGTGCCAGCAGTGATCGGGGATATACGCAGTATTTT
CDR3: CASSDRGYTQYF

size: medium-sized
length: 14
J: TRBJ2-3
V: TRBV3-1
D: TRBD1
DNA: TGTGCCAGCAGCCAAGCGACAGGGTCAGATACGCAGTATTTT
CDR3: CASSQATGSDTQYF

size: few
length: 16
J: TRBJ1-4
V: TRBV19
D: NA
DNA: TGTGCCAGTAGTATAGGAACCGTCAGTTCTAATGAAAAACTGTTTTTT
CDR3: CASSIGTVSSNEKLFF

size: many
length: 14
J: TRBJ1-6
V: TRBV5-4
D: NA
DNA: TGTGCCAGCAGCTTGGCATGGAGCGGATCACCCCTCCACTTT
CDR3: CASSLAWSGSPLHF

size: medium-sized
length: 12
J: TRBJ2-3
V: TRBV20-1
D: NA
DNA: TGCAGTGCTAGTGGGTTCGCAGATACGCAGTATTTT
CDR3: CSASGFADTQYF

size: many
length: 14
J: TRBJ1-3
V: TRBV20-1
D: TRBD1
DNA: TGCAGTGCTCGACCCGGGACAGGGGTTGACACCATATATTTT
CDR3: CSARPGTGVDTIYF

size: many
length: 16
J: TRBJ1-2
V: TRBV7-9
D: TRBD1
DNA: TGTGCCAGCAGCCGGGGGCGACAGGGCCTAAACTATGGCTACACCTTC
CDR3: CASSRGRQGLNYGYTF

size: large
length: 14
J: TRBJ1-6
V: TRBV7-2
D: NA
DNA: TGTGCCAGCAGCTTTAACGATCTAAATTCACCCCTCCACTTT
CDR3: CASSFNDLNSPLHF

size: large
length: 13
J: TRBJ2-3
V: TRBV11-3
D: NA
DNA: TGTGCCAGCAGCTTAGAAGGAGCAGATACGCAGTATTTT
CDR3: CASSLEGADTQYF

size: medium-sized
length: 13
J: TRBJ2-3
V: TRBV7-2
D: NA
DNA: TGTGCCAGCAGAACATCGGGGGTAGATACGCAGTATTTT
CDR3: CASRTSGVDTQYF

size: medium-sized
length: 14
J: TRBJ2-5
V: TRBV12-3/TRBV12-4
D: NA
DNA: TGTGCCAGCAGCCCTTGGACTCGCCAAGAGACCCAGTACTTC
CDR3: CASSPWTRQETQYF

size: NA
length: 15
J: TRBJ1-4
V: TRBV30
D: NA
DNA: TGTGCCTGGAGTACGAGGGGGGGAGTTAGGGAAAAACTGTTTTTT
CDR3: CAWSTRGGVREKLFF

size: medium-sized
length: 16
J: TRBJ2-3
V: TRBV7-7
D: NA
DNA: TGTGCTAGCAGCTTAGGAGGGGGGGACAGCACAGATACGCAGTATTTT
CDR3: CASSLGGGDSTDTQYF

size: large
length: 12
J: TRBJ1-2
V: TRBV29-1
D: NA
DNA: TGCAGCGTTGAAGATCAAGGCTATGGCTACACCTTC
CDR3: CSVEDQGYGYTF

size: hyperexpanded
length: 14
J: TRBJ2-1
V: TRBV20-1
D: TRBD1
DNA: TGCAGTGCTACCGGGACAGGGGCCGCCAATGAGCAGTTCTTC
CDR3: CSATGTGAANEQFF

size: large
length: 13
J: TRBJ2-7
V: TRBV20-1
D: NA
DNA: TGCAGTGCTAGAGATCCAGGCGCCTACGAGCAGTACTTC
CDR3: CSARDPGAYEQYF

size: NA
length: 12
J: TRBJ1-1
V: TRBV20-1
D: NA
DNA: TGCAGTGCTAGAGATACGCAGCCTGAAGCTTTCTTT
CDR3: CSARDTQPEAFF

size: large
length: 14
J: TRBJ2-3
V: TRBV4-2
D: NA
DNA: TGTGCCAGCAGCCCCCGGAGGGGGGTAGATACGCAGTATTTT
CDR3: CASSPRRGVDTQYF

size: medium-sized
length: 14
J: TRBJ2-2
V: TRBV20-1
D: NA
DNA: TGCAGTGCACCTTACGGGGGCAGGGACGGGGAGCTGTTTTTT
CDR3: CSAPYGGRDGELFF

size: medium-sized
length: 14
J: TRBJ1-5
V: TRBV7-9
D: TRBD1
DNA: TGTGCCAGCAGCAGGGGGACAGGGGGTCAGCCCCAGCATTTT
CDR3: CASSRGTGGQPQHF

size: large
length: 12
J: TRBJ1-2
V: TRBV6-6
D: NA
DNA: TGTGCCAGCAGTTACTCCTCCTATGGCTACACCTTC
CDR3: CASSYSSYGYTF

size: large
length: 14
J: TRBJ2-3
V: TRBV5-5
D: NA
DNA: TGTGCCAGCAGCCGAACAGGGTTCGGGGATACGCAGTATTTT
CDR3: CASSRTGFGDTQYF

size: NA
length: 14
J: TRBJ2-5
V: TRBV20-1
D: TRBD1
DNA: TGCAGTGCTGCGCCGGGACAGGGGGATGAGACCCAGTACTTC
CDR3: CSAAPGQGDETQYF

size: many
length: 13
J: TRBJ2-5
V: TRBV18
D: NA
DNA: TGTGCCAGCTCACCAAGCGGGCTCGAGACCCAGTACTTC
CDR3: CASSPSGLETQYF

size: few
length: 15
J: TRBJ2-1
V: TRBV13
D: NA
DNA: TGTGCCAGCAGCTTTTCGAGGAGCGGCGTCAATGAGCAGTTCTTC
CDR3: CASSFSRSGVNEQFF

size: medium-sized
length: 16
J: TRBJ2-5
V: TRBV10-2
D: NA
DNA: TGCGCCAGCAGCCTTGACTCCATGGTTTACCAAGAGACCCAGTACTTC
CDR3: CASSLDSMVYQETQYF

size: medium-sized
length: 15
J: TRBJ2-7
V: TRBV7-9
D: TRBD1
DNA: TGTGCCAGCAGCACCGTCGGGACAGGGCCCTACGAGCAGTACTTC
CDR3: CASSTVGTGPYEQYF

size: few
length: 15
J: TRBJ1-4
V: TRBV6-5
D: NA
DNA: NA
CDR3: CASSYYLGARQNCFF

size: large
length: 16
J: TRBJ1-1
V: TRBV27
D: TRBD1
DNA: TGTGCCAGCAGCCTACAGGGGGCCCTCGAGGGCACTGAAGCTTTCTTT
CDR3: CASSLQGALEGTEAFF

size: NA
length: 14
J: TRBJ1-2
V: TRBV3-1
D: TRBD1
DNA: TGTGCCAGCAGCCAGAGGGACAGATTCGATGGCTACACCTTC
CDR3: CASSQRDRFDGYTF